What follows are 7 T cell receptor beta chains derived from one specimen sequenced in a study of blood T cell repertoires in COVID-19. Sequencing used immunoSEQ multiplex PCR; TCRdb keeps in-frame clones, though not all of them. The sample has 150,000 or so clones, about 88% seen once; the top ten hold more than 6.5%. What was sequenced was PBMCs or T cells enriched from blood (not recorded which). The source of these receptors is a woman aged 50 to 60 who had recovered from COVID-19.

This clone has a single count. This sequence joins TRBV2 and TRBJ1-6, with TRBD1 matching 10 bases. The germline gives CDR1 SNHLY, CDR2 FYNNEI. After removal of 6 bases from V and 7 bases from J, the junction contained 9 bases not matched to a gene. The CDR3 is 16 residues long. The chain's CDR3 is CASRGDRGNTNSPLHF. As DNA, the CDR3 is TGTGCCAGCAGGGGGGACAGGGGAAACACAAATTCACCCCTCCACTTT.

CDR3 nucleotide sequence: TGTGCCAGCAGTTCCGAGCACAGTCACAATCAGCCCCAGCATTTT. Its protein is CASSSEHSHNQPQHF. The chain combines TRBV6-5 with TRBJ1-5; no reliable D call. Looked up from germline, CDR1 is MNHEY and CDR2 is SVGAGI. The CDR3 contains 15 residues. V was clipped by 4 bases and J by 3 bases, with 13 bases between them.

This chain links TRBV30 with TRBJ2-7; a possible D gene is TRBD1 (6 bases). The V and J ends lost 2 bases and 5 bases respectively, with 16 bases between them. Germline CDR1 is GTSNPN and CDR2 is SVGIG (reference sequence). CDR3 length: 14 amino acids. The CDR3 region is CAWSLGQSFHEQYF. CDR3 sequence (DNA): TGTGCCTGGAGTTTAGGACAGTCGTTCCACGAGCAGTACTTC.

The chain has TRBV24-1 and TRBJ2-1; D is perhaps TRBD1 (6 bases). CDR1 KGHDR and CDR2 SFDVKD come from the germline V gene. The length of the CDR3 is 16 residues. Trimming stripped 10 bases from V and 1 base from J, with 19 bases between. The CDR3 here is CATRPRTELSYNEQFF. The CDR3 DNA reads as TGTGCCACTCGCCCCCGGACAGAACTGTCCTACAATGAGCAGTTCTTC.

The DNA for the CDR3 is TGTGCCAGCACCCTCAGCGGTAGCTCCTACAATGAGCAGTTCTTC. Translating it yields CASTLSGSSYNEQFF. The chain employs TRBV27 and TRBJ2-1, with D possibly TRBD2 on 5 matching bases. Germline CDR1 reads MNHEY; CDR2 reads SMNVEV (reference sequence). V lost 7 bases and J lost 0, with 13 bases in between. This CDR3 has 15 amino acids.

The chain couples TRBV11-2 to TRBJ1-4; possibly TRBD1 for D (5 bases). V gave up 6 bases and J gave up 3 bases, with 11 bases separating them. Germline V gene data show CDR1 as SGHAT and CDR2 as FQNNGV. This CDR3 spans 14 amino acids. CDR3 amino acids: CASRIRVSNEKLFF. Here the CDR3 DNA reads TGTGCCAGCAGGATCAGGGTTTCTAATGAAAAACTGTTTTTT. Full variable domain (missing parts from reference TRBV11-2 and TRBJ1-4): EAGVAQSPRYKIIEKRQSVAFWCNPISGHATLYWYQQILGQGPKLLIQFQNNGVVDDSQLPKDRFSAERLKGVDSTLKIQPAKLEDSAVYLCASRIRVSNEKLFFGSGTQLSVL.

The rearrangement links TRBV5-1 to TRBJ2-7; 7 nucleotides agree with TRBD2. Germline CDR1 reads SGHRS; CDR2 reads YFSETQ. The length of the CDR3 is 14 residues. The V and J ends lost 4 bases and 7 bases, in that order; junction bases with no gene match: 11. Here the CDR3 DNA reads TGCGCCAGCAGCGGGGGAGGGACTACGGGGGAGCAGTACTTC. Translation: CASSGGGTTGEQYF. Using reference TRBV5-1 and TRBJ2-7 for the parts outside the CDR3, the full variable domain is KAGVTQTPRYLIKTRGQQVTLSCSPISGHRSVSWYQQTPGQGLQFLFEYFSETQRNKGNFPGRFSGRQFSNSRSEMNVSTLELGDSALYLCASSGGGTTGEQYFGPGTRLTVT.